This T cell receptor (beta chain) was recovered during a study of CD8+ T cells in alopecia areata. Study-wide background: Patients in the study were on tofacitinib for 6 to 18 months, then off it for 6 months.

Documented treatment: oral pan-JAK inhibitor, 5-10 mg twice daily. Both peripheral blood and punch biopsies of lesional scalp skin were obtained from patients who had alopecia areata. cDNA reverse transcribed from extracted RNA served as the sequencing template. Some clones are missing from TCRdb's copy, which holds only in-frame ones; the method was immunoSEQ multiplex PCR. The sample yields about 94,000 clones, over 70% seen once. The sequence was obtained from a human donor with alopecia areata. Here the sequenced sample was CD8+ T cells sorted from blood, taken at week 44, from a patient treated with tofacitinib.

This CDR3 reads CASTKTSTDTQYF. The CDR3 DNA sequence: TGTGCTAGCACAAAGACTAGCACAGATACGCAGTATTTT. J is TRBJ2-3 and V is TRBV12-5; unclear D gene. V was trimmed by 9 bases and J by 0 bases, leaving 10 bases between them. Germline V gene data show CDR1 as LGHNT and CDR2 as FRNRAP. The CDR3 consists of 13 residues.